The clone carrying this T cell receptor (beta chain) was observed many times. RNA transcripts served as template for amplifying TCR beta CDR3 sequences. HTBI-primed RT-PCR formed the first round, and a multiplex PCR formed the second. TCRdb reanalysed the multiplex PCR reads using MiXCR and keeps one entry per CDR3 protein. The sample carries almost 400,000 distinct CDR3 sequences, about 16% recorded once. Germline V lookup: CDR1 MGHRA, CDR2 YSYEKL. V lost 0 bases, J lost 5 bases, and 6 bases stayed unmatched. CDR3 length: 15 amino acids. Exclusion applied to patients with other autoimmune diseases, uncontrolled infections, pregnancy or lactation. These data belong to a study of Graves' ophthalmopathy and Graves' hyperthyroidism. Study-wide background: Peripheral blood sampling occurred at initial diagnosis, before any treatment.

The sample comprised peripheral blood. This clonotype originated in a woman in her late teens or twenties with Graves' ophthalmopathy. The J gene is TRBJ1-2, the V gene TRBV4-1, with 7 bases aligning to TRBD1. CDR3 sequence reads: CASSQDGTENYGYTF. In DNA form, the CDR3 reads TGCGCCAGCAGCCAAGATGGGACAGAAAATTATGGCTACACCTTC.